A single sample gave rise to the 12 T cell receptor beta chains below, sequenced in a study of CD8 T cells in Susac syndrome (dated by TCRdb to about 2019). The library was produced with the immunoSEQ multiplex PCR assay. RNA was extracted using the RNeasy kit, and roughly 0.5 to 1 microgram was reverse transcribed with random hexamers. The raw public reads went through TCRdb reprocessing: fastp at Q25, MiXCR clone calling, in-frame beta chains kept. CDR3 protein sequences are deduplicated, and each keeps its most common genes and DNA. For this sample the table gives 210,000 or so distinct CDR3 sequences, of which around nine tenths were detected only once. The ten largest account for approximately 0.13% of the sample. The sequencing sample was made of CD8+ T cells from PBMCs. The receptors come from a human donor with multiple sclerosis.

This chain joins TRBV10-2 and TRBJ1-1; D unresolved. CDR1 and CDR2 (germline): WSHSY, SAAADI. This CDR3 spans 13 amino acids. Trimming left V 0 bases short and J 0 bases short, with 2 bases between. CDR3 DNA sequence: TGCGCCAGCAGTGAGTCCATGAACACTGAAGCTTTCTTT. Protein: CASSESMNTEAFF.

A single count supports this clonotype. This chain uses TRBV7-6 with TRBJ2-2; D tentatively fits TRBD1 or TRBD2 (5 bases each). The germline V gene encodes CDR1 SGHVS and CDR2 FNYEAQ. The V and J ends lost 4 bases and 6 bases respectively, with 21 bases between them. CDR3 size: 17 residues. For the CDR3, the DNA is TGTGCCAGCAGCTCTTTGGGGACGTTAAGGGACCCCGGGGAGCTGTTTTTT. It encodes CASSSLGTLRDPGELFF.

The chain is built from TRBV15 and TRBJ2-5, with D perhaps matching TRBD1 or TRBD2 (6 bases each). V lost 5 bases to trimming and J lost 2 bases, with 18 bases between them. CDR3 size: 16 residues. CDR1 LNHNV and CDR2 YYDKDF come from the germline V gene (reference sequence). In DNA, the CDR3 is TGTGCCACCAGCCCACCCGAGGGGGGTTTACAAGAGACCCAGTACTTC. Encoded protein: CATSPPEGGLQETQYF.

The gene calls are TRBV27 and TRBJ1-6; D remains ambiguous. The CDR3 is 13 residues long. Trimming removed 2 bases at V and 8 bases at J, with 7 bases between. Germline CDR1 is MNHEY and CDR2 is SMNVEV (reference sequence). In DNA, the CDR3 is TGTGCCAGCAGTTTAGAGAGGTATTCACCCCTCCACTTT. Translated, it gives CASSLERYSPLHF.

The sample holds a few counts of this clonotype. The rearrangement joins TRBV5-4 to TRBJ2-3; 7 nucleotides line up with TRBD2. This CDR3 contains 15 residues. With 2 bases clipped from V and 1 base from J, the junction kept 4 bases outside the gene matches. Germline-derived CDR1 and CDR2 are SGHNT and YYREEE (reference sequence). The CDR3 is CASSLIAGGTDTQYF. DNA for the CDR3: TGTGCCAGCAGCTTAATTGCGGGGGGCACAGATACGCAGTATTTT. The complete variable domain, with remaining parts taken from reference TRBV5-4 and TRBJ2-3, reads ETGVTQSPTHLIKTRGQQVTLRCSSQSGHNTVSWYQQALGQGPQFIFQYYREEENGRGNFPPRFSGLQFPNYSSELNVNALELDDSALYLCASSLIAGGTDTQYFGPGTRLTVL.

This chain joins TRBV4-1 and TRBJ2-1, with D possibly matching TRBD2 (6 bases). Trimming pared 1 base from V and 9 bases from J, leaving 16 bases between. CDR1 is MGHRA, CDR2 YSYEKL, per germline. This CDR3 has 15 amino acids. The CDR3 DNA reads TGCGCCAGCAGCCAAGCCCCGGGAGTTGGGGGTGAGCAGTTCTTC. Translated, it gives CASSQAPGVGGEQFF.

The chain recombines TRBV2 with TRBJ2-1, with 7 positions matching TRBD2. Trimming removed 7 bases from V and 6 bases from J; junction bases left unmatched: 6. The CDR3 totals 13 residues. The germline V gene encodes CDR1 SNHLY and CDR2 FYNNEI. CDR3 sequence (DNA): TGTGCCAGCACCAGCGGGACGGGCAATGAGCAGTTCTTC. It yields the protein CASTSGTGNEQFF.

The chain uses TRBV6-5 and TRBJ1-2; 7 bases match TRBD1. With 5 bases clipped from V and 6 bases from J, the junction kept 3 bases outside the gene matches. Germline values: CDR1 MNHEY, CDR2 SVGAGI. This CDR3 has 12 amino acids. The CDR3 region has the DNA TGTGCCAGCAGTCGACAGGGTAATGGCTACACCTTC. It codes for CASSRQGNGYTF.

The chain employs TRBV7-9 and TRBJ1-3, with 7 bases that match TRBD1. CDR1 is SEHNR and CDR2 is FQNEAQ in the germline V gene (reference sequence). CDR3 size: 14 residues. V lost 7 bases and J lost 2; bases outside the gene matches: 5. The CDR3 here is CASTLTGAGNTIYF. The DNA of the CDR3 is TGTGCCAGCACTCTTACAGGGGCTGGAAACACCATATATTTT.

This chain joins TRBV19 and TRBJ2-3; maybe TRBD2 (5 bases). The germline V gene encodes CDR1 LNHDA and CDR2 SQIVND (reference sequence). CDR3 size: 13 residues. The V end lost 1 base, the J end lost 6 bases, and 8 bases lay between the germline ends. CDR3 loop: CASSIGTGDTQYF. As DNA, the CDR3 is TGTGCCAGTAGTATAGGAACGGGGGATACGCAGTATTTT.

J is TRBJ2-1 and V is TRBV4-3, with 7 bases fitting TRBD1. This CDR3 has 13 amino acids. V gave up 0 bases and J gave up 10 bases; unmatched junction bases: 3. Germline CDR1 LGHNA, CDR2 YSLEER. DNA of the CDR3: TGCGCCAGCAGCCAAGATCGGGGACAGGAGCAGTTCTTC. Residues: CASSQDRGQEQFF.

CDR3 nucleotide sequence: TGTGCCAGCAGCTGGAAAGAGACCCAGTACTTC. Residues: CASSWKETQYF. The gene calls are TRBV5-6 and TRBJ2-5; D is undetermined. With 3 bases removed from V and 3 bases from J, the gap between germline ends came to 3 bases. Germline values: CDR1 SGHDT, CDR2 YYEEEE. The CDR3 length is 11 residues. The variable domain in full, with the rest retrieved from reference TRBV5-6 and TRBJ2-5, is DAGVTQSPTHLIKTRGQQVTLRCSPKSGHDTVSWYQQALGQGPQFIFQYYEEEERQRGNFPDRFSGHQFPNYSSELNVNALLLGDSALYLCASSWKETQYFGPGTRLLVL.